What follows are 11 T cell receptor beta chains derived from one specimen sequenced in a study of T cells expressing NK-cell markers. TCRdb re-called the 5' RACE reads; one entry per CDR3 protein, DNA not given. Its listing shows roughly 390,000 distinct CDR3 sequences. The sequenced sample was blood T cells: a sorted CD56 or NKG2C T cell subset, CD4+ or CD8+ T cells, or bulk PBMC T cells (not recorded which). The receptor source for this set is a woman aged 45 to 65 in good health.

This chain joins TRBV7-6 and TRBJ1-6; TCRdb reports TRBD1, a call that lacks DNA to check it against. CDR1 and CDR2 from the germline V gene are SGHVS and FNYEAQ. The CDR3 consists of 17 residues. CDR3 amino acids: CASSVNRVPGWASPLHF. The whole variable domain, filled in from reference TRBV7-6 and TRBJ1-6, reads GAGVSQSPRYKVTKRGQDVALRCDPISGHVSLYWYRQALGQGPEFLTYFNYEAQQDKSGLPNDRFSAERPEGSISTLTIQRTEQRDSAMYRCASSVNRVPGWASPLHFGNGTRLTVT.

The V gene is TRBV6-5, the J gene TRBJ2-3. Germline CDR1 and CDR2: MNHEY and SVGAGI. This CDR3 region has 14 residues. The CDR3 reads CASSYSLLADTQYF.

The rearrangement links TRBV20-1 to TRBJ2-7; the TCRdb call, TRBD2, lacks DNA for checking. The CDR3 totals 14 residues. The germline V gene has CDR1 DFQATT and CDR2 SNEGSKA (reference sequence). This chain's CDR3 is CSASVVAGGKEQYF.

The chain is built from TRBV29-1 and TRBJ2-2; no DNA is available, so the TRBD2 call from TCRdb remains unchecked. Germline loops: CDR1 SQVTM, CDR2 ANQGSEA. There are 13 residues in the CDR3. The CDR3 loop is CSSREQNTGELFF.

The chain uses TRBV28 and TRBJ2-3; TCRdb lists TRBD1, though no DNA is available to test this call. The CDR3 consists of 12 residues. Germline-derived CDR1 and CDR2 are MDHEN and SYDVKM. The CDR3 spells CASTIRAGHKYF.

The chain has TRBV7-8 and TRBJ2-7; TCRdb picks TRBD1, but there is no DNA to check that call. Germline V CDR1 and CDR2: SGHVS, FQNEAQ. The CDR3 length is 14 residues. CDR3 sequence: CASSPPTATYEQYF.

This chain uses TRBV29-1 with TRBJ2-3; TCRdb picks TRBD2, but there is no DNA to check that call. Germline CDR1 reads SQVTM; CDR2 reads ANQGSEA. The CDR3 covers 16 residues. The CDR3 region is CSVLPRTSGSTDTQYF.

The chain joins TRBV5-1 to TRBJ2-1; TCRdb calls TRBD2, which cannot be checked without DNA. Germline CDR1 SGHRS, CDR2 YFSETQ. The CDR3 covers 17 residues. CDR3 in amino acids: CASSFFSGSSSYNEQFF.

This rearrangement joins TRBV9 to TRBJ2-5; the D call of TRBD1 rests on TCRdb alone, since no DNA is present to check it. Germline V CDR1 and CDR2: SGDLS, YYNGEE. This CDR3 is 16 amino acids long. CDR3 sequence: CASSAGQGFFRETQYF.

The chain recombines TRBV10-2 with TRBJ2-1; TCRdb calls TRBD2, which cannot be checked without DNA. The CDR3 sequence is 18 residues long. Germline assignment: CDR1 WSHSY and CDR2 SAAADI. The CDR3 loop reads CASSPQQSLGGRSNEQFF.

The CDR3 sequence is CATSRDGAGAETQYF. V usage is TRBV15 and J usage is TRBJ2-5; TCRdb returns TRBD1, unconfirmable since there is no DNA. Germline loops: CDR1 LNHNV, CDR2 YYDKDF (reference sequence). This CDR3 comprises 15 residues. Supplemented by reference TRBV15 and TRBJ2-5, the full variable domain reads DAMVIQNPRYQVTQFGKPVTLSCSQTLNHNVMYWYQQKSSQAPKLLFHYYDKDFNNEADTPDNFQSRRPNTSFCFLDIRSPGLGDTAMYLCATSRDGAGAETQYFGPGTRLLVL.